These 18 T cell receptor beta chains came from one sample sequenced in a study of blood T cell repertoires in COVID-19 (dated by TCRdb to the early 2020s). Library preparation was by the immunoSEQ multiplex PCR assay. As stored in TCRdb, this immuneACCESS dataset retains in-frame rearrangements with V and J assigned. A fraction of the clones does not appear; measured against another copy, unresolved V genes explain less than half of the discrepancy, and the remainder lacks a known reason. The sample table contains about 480,000 clones; only one count was recorded for more than 85% of them. Clones ranked in the top ten supply approximately 8% of the sample. Input material: PBMCs or T cells enriched from blood (not recorded which). These receptors all come from a woman aged 55-70 years who had recovered from COVID-19.

The rearrangement links TRBV15 to TRBJ1-2, with no clear D. Trimming took off 7 bases at V and 1 base at J, with 16 bases between the two ends. Germline CDR1 reads LNHNV; CDR2 reads YYDKDF (reference sequence). The CDR3 has 15 amino acids. This chain's CDR3 is CATTPRRDFNYGYTF. The CDR3 DNA sequence: TGTGCCACCACCCCACGGCGGGATTTTAACTATGGCTACACCTTC.

CDR3 region: CASSRTSGGPSSYNEQFF. DNA for the CDR3: TGTGCCAGTAGCCGGACTAGCGGGGGGCCGTCCTCCTACAATGAGCAGTTCTTC. V is TRBV19 and J is TRBJ2-1; TRBD2 matches at 14 bases. V was clipped by 6 bases and J by 0 bases; unmatched bases: 7. This CDR3 region has 18 residues. Germline CDR1 LNHDA, CDR2 SQIVND (reference sequence).

This chain's CDR3 is CASSLRTGVGAGELFF. The CDR3 DNA follows: TGTGCCAGCAGCTTGAGGACAGGGGTAGGGGCCGGGGAGCTGTTTTTT. V gene TRBV5-4 combines with J gene TRBJ2-2; 9 bases line up with TRBD1. The CDR3 runs to 16 residues. V dropped 1 base and J dropped 6; count of bases not matched to a gene: 7. CDR1 SGHNT and CDR2 YYREEE come from the germline V gene (reference sequence).

The V and J genes are TRBV3-1 (or the pseudogene TRBV3-2) and TRBJ1-5; 7 bases agree with TRBD1. In germline, CDR1 is LGHDT, CDR2 YNNKEL (reference sequence). CDR3 size: 13 residues. Trimming at V came to 4 bases and at J to 7 bases, leaving 4 bases not matched to a gene. CDR3 region: CASSLRQGQPQHF. The CDR3 nucleotides read TGTGCCAGCAGCCTTCGACAGGGACAGCCCCAGCATTTT.

This chain uses TRBV5-1 with TRBJ2-2; no clear D. V was pared by 0 bases and J by 6 bases, with 9 bases between. This CDR3 is built from 14 residues. Germline V CDR1 and CDR2: SGHRS, YFSETQ. The CDR3 DNA reads TGCGCCAGCAGCTTGGGGTTTACGGCCGGGGAGCTGTTTTTT. Residues: CASSLGFTAGELFF.

The chain recombines TRBV7-9 with TRBJ1-2, with TRBD1 matching over 9 bases. The CDR3 has 14 residues. Germline V gene data show CDR1 as SEHNR and CDR2 as FQNEAQ (reference sequence). The V gene end was trimmed by 1 base and the J gene end by 6 bases; junction bases not matched to a gene: 3. CDR3 DNA sequence: TGTGCCAGCAGCTTAGGGGACAGGGAGGATGGCTACACCTTC. This translates into CASSLGDREDGYTF.

V usage is TRBV6-5 and J usage is TRBJ1-5; D might be TRBD1 (6 bases). CDR1 MNHEY and CDR2 SVGAGI come from the germline V gene. The V gene lost 4 bases and the J gene lost 0 bases, with 13 bases spanning the gap. This CDR3 comprises 16 residues. The CDR3 reads CASSSQTGDSNQPQHF. The CDR3 DNA reads as TGTGCCAGCAGTTCCCAGACAGGAGATAGCAATCAGCCCCAGCATTTT.

V usage is TRBV24-1 and J usage is TRBJ2-3; a weak D match, TRBD1 (6 bases). The CDR3 has 13 residues. Between the trimmed V and J ends, which lost 4 bases and 4 bases, there was a span of 8 bases. The V gene's germline CDR1 is KGHDR and CDR2 SFDVKD. The CDR3 sequence is CATSDRTADTQYF. CDR3 in DNA: TGTGCCACCAGTGACCGGACAGCAGATACGCAGTATTTT.

A few counts support this clone. This chain connects TRBV28 to TRBJ1-1, with no clear D. Germline lookup yields CDR1 MDHEN and CDR2 SYDVKM. V gave up 4 bases and J gave up 4 bases, with 10 bases separating them. This CDR3 is built from 13 residues. Here the CDR3 reads CASSYPTGTEAFF. The CDR3 DNA sequence: TGTGCCAGCAGTTACCCGACGGGCACTGAAGCTTTCTTT.

The DNA for the CDR3 is TGTGCCAGCAGCTTTAGTTACAACACCGGGGAGCTGTTTTTT. Protein product: CASSFSYNTGELFF. The V call is TRBV7-8, the J call TRBJ2-2; no firm D call. This CDR3 contains 14 residues. With 3 bases removed from V and 2 bases from J, the gap between germline ends came to 7 bases. Germline V gene sequence: CDR1 SGHVS, CDR2 FQNEAQ.

The chain combines TRBV5-6 with TRBJ1-5; TRBD1 might be the D (5 bases). The CDR3 is 13 residues long. Looked up from germline, CDR1 is SGHDT and CDR2 is YYEEEE. V was pared by 4 bases and J by 4 bases, with 9 bases between. DNA for the CDR3: TGTGCCAGCAGCCTTGGACATAATCAGCCCCAGCATTTT. Translated, it gives CASSLGHNQPQHF.

The table lists this clone with a few counts. The chain joins TRBV29-1 to TRBJ1-4, with TRBD1 matching over 9 bases. V trimming: 2 bases; J trimming: 8 bases; junction bases outside the gene matches: 9. Germline V gene sequence: CDR1 SQVTM, CDR2 ANQGSEA. This CDR3 region has 15 residues. CDR3 sequence reads: CSVETFRTGEEKLFF. DNA for the CDR3: TGCAGCGTTGAAACCTTTAGGACAGGGGAAGAAAAACTGTTTTTT.

V and J are TRBV29-1 and TRBJ1-4; the match to TRBD1 covers 7 bases. Trimming took 7 bases from V and 8 from J; bases not matched to a gene: 10. CDR3 size: 13 residues. Germline values: CDR1 SQVTM, CDR2 ANQGSEA. CDR3 amino acids: CSGQRGLGEKLFF. For the CDR3, the DNA is TGCAGCGGACAAAGGGGGCTGGGCGAAAAACTGTTTTTT.

V and J are TRBV2 and TRBJ1-4; 10 nucleotides match TRBD1. V dropped 5 bases and J dropped 5; count of bases not matched to a gene: 11. The CDR3 has 17 residues. Germline V gives CDR1 SNHLY, CDR2 FYNNEI. CDR3 in amino acids: CASSTGTGDILNEKLFF. In DNA form, the CDR3 reads TGTGCCAGCAGTACCGGGACAGGGGATATCCTCAATGAAAAACTGTTTTTT.

The V call is TRBV6-6, the J call TRBJ2-2, with 9 bases aligning to TRBD1. CDR3 length: 16 residues. In germline, CDR1 is MNHNY, CDR2 SVGAGI (reference sequence). The V segment lost 9 bases and the J segment 5 bases; nucleotides outside the gene matches: 13. CDR3 nucleotides: TGTGCCAGTCACATTCGGACAGGGGTAGGAACCGGGGAGCTGTTTTTT. This gives the protein CASHIRTGVGTGELFF.

The rearrangement joins TRBV24-1 to TRBJ1-1, with TRBD1 matching 8 bases. CDR1 KGHDR and CDR2 SFDVKD come from the germline V gene. J lost 11 bases, V lost 3 bases, and 4 bases had no gene match. CDR3 length: 12 residues. The CDR3 DNA sequence: TGTGCCACCAGTGATGTTAGGGACAGGGCTTTCTTT. Translating gives CATSDVRDRAFF.

This rearrangement joins TRBV7-2 to TRBJ2-7; 7 positions match TRBD1. Trimming at V came to 1 base and at J to 5 bases, leaving 8 bases not matched to a gene. Germline V gene lookup returns CDR1 SGHTA and CDR2 FQGNSA. The CDR3 has 15 residues. The CDR3 sequence is CASSLEGGGYHEQYF. The CDR3 region has the DNA TGTGCCAGCAGCTTAGAAGGGGGCGGTTACCACGAGCAGTACTTC.

This sequence joins TRBV13 and TRBJ1-4; 10 nucleotides agree with TRBD1. Per germline, CDR1 PRHDT and CDR2 FYEKMQ (reference sequence). This CDR3 has 15 residues. Trimming cost V 5 bases and J 4 bases; bases outside gene matches: 4. The CDR3 DNA follows: TGTGCCAGCAGCACCCGGACAGGGGGTAATGAAAAACTGTTTTTT. Translated, it gives CASSTRTGGNEKLFF.